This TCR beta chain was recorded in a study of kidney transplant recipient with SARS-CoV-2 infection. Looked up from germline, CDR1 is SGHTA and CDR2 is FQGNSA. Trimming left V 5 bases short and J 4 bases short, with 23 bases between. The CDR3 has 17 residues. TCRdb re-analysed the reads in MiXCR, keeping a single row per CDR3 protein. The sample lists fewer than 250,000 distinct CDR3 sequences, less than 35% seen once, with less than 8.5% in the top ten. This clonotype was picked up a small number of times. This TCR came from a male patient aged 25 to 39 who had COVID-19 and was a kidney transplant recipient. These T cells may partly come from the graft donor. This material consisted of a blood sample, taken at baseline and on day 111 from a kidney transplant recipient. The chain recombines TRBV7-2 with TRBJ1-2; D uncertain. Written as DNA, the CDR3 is TGTGCCAGCAGCGTCTATGCCAGAGACGGAAAGACCTATGGCTACACCTTC. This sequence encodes CASSVYARDGKTYGYTF.